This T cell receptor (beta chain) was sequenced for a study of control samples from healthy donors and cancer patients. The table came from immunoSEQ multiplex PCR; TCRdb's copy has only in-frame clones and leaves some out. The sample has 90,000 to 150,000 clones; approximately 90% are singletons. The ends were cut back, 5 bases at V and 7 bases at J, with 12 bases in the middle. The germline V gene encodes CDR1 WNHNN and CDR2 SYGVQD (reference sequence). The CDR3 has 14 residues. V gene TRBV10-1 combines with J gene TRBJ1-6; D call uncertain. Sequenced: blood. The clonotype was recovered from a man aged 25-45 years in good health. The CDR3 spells CASSPERGNSPLHF. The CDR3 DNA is TGCGCCAGCAGTCCAGAGCGAGGGAATTCACCCCTCCACTTT.